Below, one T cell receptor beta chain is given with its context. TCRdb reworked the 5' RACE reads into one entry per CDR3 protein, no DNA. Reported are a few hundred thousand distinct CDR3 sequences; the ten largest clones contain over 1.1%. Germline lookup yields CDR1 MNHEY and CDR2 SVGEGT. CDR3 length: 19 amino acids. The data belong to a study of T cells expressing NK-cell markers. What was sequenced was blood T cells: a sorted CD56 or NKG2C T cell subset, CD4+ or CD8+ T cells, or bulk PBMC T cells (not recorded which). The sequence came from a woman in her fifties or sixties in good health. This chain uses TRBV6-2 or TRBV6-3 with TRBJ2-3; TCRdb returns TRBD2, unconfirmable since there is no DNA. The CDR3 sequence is CASRPWALAVNKRTDTQYF.